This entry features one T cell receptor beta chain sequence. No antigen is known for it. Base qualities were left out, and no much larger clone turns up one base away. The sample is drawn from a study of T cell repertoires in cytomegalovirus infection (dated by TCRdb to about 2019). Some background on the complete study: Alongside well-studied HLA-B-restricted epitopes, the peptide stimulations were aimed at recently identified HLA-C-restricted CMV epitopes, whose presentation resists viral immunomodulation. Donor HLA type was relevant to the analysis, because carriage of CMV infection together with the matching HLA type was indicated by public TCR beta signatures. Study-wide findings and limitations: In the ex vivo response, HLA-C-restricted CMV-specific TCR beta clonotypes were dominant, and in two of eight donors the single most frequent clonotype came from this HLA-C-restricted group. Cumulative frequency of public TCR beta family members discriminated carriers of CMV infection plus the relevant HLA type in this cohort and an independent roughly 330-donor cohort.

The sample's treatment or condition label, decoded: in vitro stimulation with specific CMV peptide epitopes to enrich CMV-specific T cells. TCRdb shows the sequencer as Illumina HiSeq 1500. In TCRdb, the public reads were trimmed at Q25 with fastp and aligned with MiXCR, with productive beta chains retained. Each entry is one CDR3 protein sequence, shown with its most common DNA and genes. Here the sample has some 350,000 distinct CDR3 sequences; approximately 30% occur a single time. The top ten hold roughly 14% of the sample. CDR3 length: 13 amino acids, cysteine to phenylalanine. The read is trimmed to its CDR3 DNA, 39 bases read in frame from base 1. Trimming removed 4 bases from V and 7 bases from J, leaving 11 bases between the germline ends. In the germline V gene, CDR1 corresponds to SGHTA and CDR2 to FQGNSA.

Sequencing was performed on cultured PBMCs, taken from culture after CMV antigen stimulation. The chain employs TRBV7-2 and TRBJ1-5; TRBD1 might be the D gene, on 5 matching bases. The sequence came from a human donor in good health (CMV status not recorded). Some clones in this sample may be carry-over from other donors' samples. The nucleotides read TGTGCCAGCAGCTCCCAGGGAGAACAGCCCCAGCATTTT. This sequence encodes CASSSQGEQPQHF.